The clone carrying this T cell receptor beta chain was recorded once. Antigen: not known. This entry comes from a study of T cell responses to AZD1222 COVID-19 vaccine. About the study: It was second doses at about 4 or about 12 weeks that were pooled. General study results and limits: Spike-specific TCR repertoires showed rising breadth and depth after two AZD1222 doses.

Clones were sequenced by immunoSEQ multiplex PCR, and TCRdb holds only the in-frame ones, with some missing. The data contain about 150,000 clones, 75% to 95% of them singletons. The starting material was peripheral blood, obtained on day 0 of AZD1222 vaccination. This receptor was obtained from an adult in good health.

CDR3 bases: TGTGCCTGGACTAGCGGGAGGGATGAGCAGTTCTTC. Translating it yields CAWTSGRDEQFF. The rearrangement joins TRBV30 to TRBJ2-1; 12 positions agree with TRBD2. V dropped 4 bases and J dropped 8; count of bases not matched to a gene: 0. The CDR3 totals 12 residues. The germline V gene has CDR1 GTSNPN and CDR2 SVGIG (reference sequence).